Here is one T cell receptor beta chain with its context. Its antigen is not known. Through a sample-barcoded 5' primer and a J-beta primer mix, a second PCR was run for roughly 7 to 12 cycles. Tagging of each cDNA molecule was performed by a template-switch adaptor with 12 random nucleotides. MiXCR, run by TCRdb on the 5' RACE reads, gives a single entry per CDR3 protein. The sample records hundreds of thousands of distinct CDR3 sequences, nearly 60% being singletons. This sample was taken from a study of blood T cells in healthy people across ages. Findings of the study overall: Those diversity estimates obtained from one million T cells were thought to be underestimates. The long-lived group displayed more naive CD4+ cells, plus higher diversity, than the aged donors did.

The V and J ends lost 0 bases and 11 bases respectively, with 16 bases between them. CDR1 LGHDT and CDR2 YNNKEL come from the germline V gene (reference sequence). This CDR3 has 14 amino acids. Every sample gave at least 5 micrograms of total RNA when it was extracted. This TCR was recovered from a man aged 25-40 years in good health. The specimen was blood. The chain links TRBV3-1 to TRBJ2-5; weak D call: TRBD1 (6 bases). Written as DNA, the CDR3 is TGTGCCAGCAGCCAAGATCTGGGGGCTGGAGAGCAGTACTTC. It codes for CASSQDLGAGEQYF.